This TCR beta chain was recovered during a study of CD8 T cells in Susac syndrome. Points on this clonotype: The junction departs from the called germline gene at one end, perhaps through a read error.

About 0.45 to 1 ug RNA was reverse transcribed with random hexamers. With immunoSEQ multiplex PCR, TCR beta CDR3 was amplified across 54 Vbeta and 13 Jbeta. From the immunoSEQ multiplex PCR reads, TCRdb called clonotypes with MiXCR, one entry per CDR3 protein. This table holds roughly 60,000 distinct CDR3 sequences, 85% to 95% found once. Controls comprised healthy donors matched for age and sex. TEMRA cells were enriched by FACS, and CD4+ and CD8+ T cells were negatively isolated. This CDR3 has 11 amino acids. The specimen was CD8+ T cells from PBMCs. V is TRBV12-3 or TRBV12-4 and J is TRBJ1-2; TRBD1 might be the D (6 bases). The TCR comes from a human donor in good health. CDR3 DNA sequence: TGTGCCAGCAGTTCCGGTTGGGACACGGTCTTC. Translating it yields CASSSGWDTVF.